This entry lists 4 T cell receptor beta chains sequenced from one sample in a study of blood T cell repertoires in COVID-19. The table came from immunoSEQ multiplex PCR; TCRdb's copy has only in-frame clones and leaves some out. The sample records more than 200,000 clones, around 88% being singletons. The specimen sequenced was peripheral blood. These receptors originate from a woman in her twenties or thirties with COVID-19, enrolled during active disease.

The chain carries TRBV7-8 and TRBJ2-7, with a possible D match to TRBD2 (6 bases). Germline V CDR1 and CDR2: SGHVS, FQNEAQ. The CDR3 has 16 amino acids. V lost 5 bases and J lost 2, with 19 bases in between. The CDR3 nucleotides read TGTGCCAGCAGCCTATTTGATGGGAGGATTGCCTACGAGCAGTACGTC. The encoded protein is CASSLFDGRIAYEQYV.

V gene TRBV2 combines with J gene TRBJ2-1; 10 bases agree with TRBD2. CDR1 is SNHLY and CDR2 is FYNNEI in the germline V gene. This CDR3 region has 15 residues. With 1 base clipped from V and 6 bases from J, the junction kept 3 bases outside the gene matches. The CDR3 is CASSEGTSGTNEQFF. The CDR3 nucleotides are TGTGCCAGCAGTGAAGGTACTAGCGGGACCAATGAGCAGTTCTTC.

V usage is TRBV28 and J usage is TRBJ1-3, with no clear D. The CDR3 contains 11 residues. V shed 7 bases and J shed 3 bases, with 4 bases lying between them. The germline V gene has CDR1 MDHEN and CDR2 SYDVKM. Written as DNA, the CDR3 is TGTGCCAGCACCAGTGGAAACACCATATATTTT. As protein: CASTSGNTIYF.

This clone has just one count. For the CDR3, the DNA is TGTGCCAGCAGCGCTCAACAACAGGGTGTTGAGTTCTTC. The encoded protein is CASSAQQQGVEFF. The chain combines TRBV9 with TRBJ2-1; D perhaps matches TRBD1 (6 bases). CDR3 size: 13 residues. The germline gives CDR1 SGDLS, CDR2 YYNGEE. V lost 3 bases and J lost 14, with 18 bases in between.